The rows below give T cell receptor beta chains drawn from one sample of a study of blood T cell repertoires in COVID-19. The protocol was immunoSEQ multiplex PCR, while the TCRdb copy is restricted to in-frame clones and leaves out a portion. The sample lists some 190,000 clones, 80% occurring once. The specimen was PBMCs or T cells enriched from blood (not recorded which). The receptors originated from a man aged 60 to 69 who had been exposed to COVID-19. The CDR3 runs from the conserved cysteine through the conserved F or W. Fields, in order: D gene, J gene, V gene, clone size, CDR3 protein, CDR3 DNA. The D gene is left open where the match is weak. Size tells how often a clone was seen (once, few, many) or the class of an expanded clone, and some rows leave it out.

D: -; J: TRBJ2-7; V: TRBV30; size: -; CDR3: CAWSVLTSEQYF; DNA: TGTGCCTGGAGTGTACTGACTAGCGAGCAGTACTTC
D: -; J: TRBJ2-7; V: TRBV7-8; size: many; CDR3: CASSYNRDAEQYF; DNA: TGTGCCAGCAGCTACAACAGGGATGCCGAGCAGTACTTC
D: -; J: TRBJ2-6; V: TRBV5-1; size: -; CDR3: CASSFSPSGANVLTF; DNA: TGCGCCAGCAGCTTTAGTCCCTCTGGGGCCAACGTCCTGACTTTC
D: -; J: TRBJ2-6; V: TRBV2; size: -; CDR3: CASSERDSGANVLTF; DNA: TGTGCCAGCAGTGAGCGGGACTCTGGGGCCAACGTCCTGACTTTC
D: -; J: TRBJ1-4; V: TRBV5-8; size: -; CDR3: CASSLRGPGEKLFF; DNA: TGTGCCAGCAGCTTAAGAGGGCCGGGTGAAAAACTGTTTTTT
D: -; J: TRBJ2-7; V: TRBV6-4; size: -; CDR3: CASMKRVLAYEQYF; DNA: TGTGCCAGCATGAAACGGGTTCTTGCCTACGAGCAGTACTTC
D: -; J: TRBJ1-3; V: TRBV9; size: -; CDR3: CASNPRSGNTIYF; DNA: TGTGCCAGCAATCCCCGCTCTGGAAACACCATATATTTT
D: -; J: TRBJ2-1; V: TRBV5-4; size: -; CDR3: CASSLPQRLYNEQFF; DNA: TGTGCCAGCAGCTTGCCCCAGCGGCTGTACAATGAGCAGTTCTTC
D: TRBD2; J: TRBJ2-7; V: TRBV28; size: -; CDR3: CASSLWRESGEQYF; DNA: TGTGCCAGCAGTTTGTGGCGGGAGTCGGGCGAGCAGTACTTC
D: TRBD1; J: TRBJ2-1; V: TRBV19; size: few; CDR3: CASSRDRGHNNEQFF; DNA: TGTGCCAGTAGCCGGGACAGGGGACATAACAATGAGCAGTTCTTC
D: TRBD1; J: TRBJ1-6; V: TRBV25-1; size: few; CDR3: CASSESGTDYSPLHF; DNA: TGTGCCAGCAGTGAATCTGGGACAGATTATTCACCCCTCCACTTT
D: TRBD1; J: TRBJ1-3; V: TRBV30; size: few; CDR3: CAWSEGGSGNTIYF; DNA: TGTGCCTGGAGTGAAGGGGGCAGTGGAAACACCATATATTTT
D: -; J: TRBJ1-3; V: TRBV12-3/TRBV12-4; size: -; CDR3: CASSTGSGNTIYF; DNA: TGTGCCAGCAGTACAGGGTCTGGAAACACCATATATTTT
D: -; J: TRBJ1-5; V: TRBV6-5; size: -; CDR3: CASSSNSYSNQPQHF; DNA: TGTGCCAGCTCAAGCAACAGTTATAGCAATCAGCCCCAGCATTTT
D: TRBD2; J: TRBJ2-1; V: TRBV18; size: once; CDR3: CASSPSGRLYNEQFF; DNA: TGTGCCAGCTCCCCTAGCGGGAGGCTCTACAATGAGCAGTTCTTC
D: TRBD2; J: TRBJ2-1; V: TRBV5-4; size: -; CDR3: CASSLIAGGRHNEQFF; DNA: TGTGCCAGCAGCTTGATAGCGGGAGGGAGGCACAATGAGCAGTTCTTC
D: TRBD1; J: TRBJ1-3; V: TRBV5-1; size: -; CDR3: CVSSPTQGAGNTIYF; DNA: TGCGTCAGCAGCCCTACCCAGGGGGCTGGAAACACCATATATTTT
D: -; J: TRBJ2-2; V: TRBV6-2/TRBV6-3; size: -; CDR3: CASSYRGGNTGELFF; DNA: TGTGCCAGCAGTTACAGGGGCGGTAACACCGGGGAGCTGTTTTTT
D: -; J: TRBJ1-4; V: TRBV9; size: -; CDR3: CASSAGGGNEKLFF; DNA: TGTGCCAGCAGCGCGGGAGGGGGTAATGAAAAACTGTTTTTT
D: TRBD1; J: TRBJ1-4; V: TRBV7-2; size: -; CDR3: CASSLSGQSEKLFF; DNA: TGTGCCAGCAGCTTATCGGGACAGAGTGAAAAACTGTTTTTT
D: TRBD1; J: TRBJ2-2; V: TRBV5-1; size: once; CDR3: CASSLNRGPAGELFF; DNA: TGCGCCAGCAGCTTAAACAGGGGGCCTGCCGGGGAGCTGTTTTTT
D: TRBD2; J: TRBJ2-1; V: TRBV14; size: -; CDR3: CASSLGTIGNEQFF; DNA: TGTGCCAGCAGCCTGGGGACTATTGGGAATGAGCAGTTCTTC
D: -; J: TRBJ2-1; V: TRBV3-1/TRBV3-2; size: once; CDR3: CASSRARLSYNEQFF; DNA: TGTGCCAGCAGCCGTGCGCGCCTCTCCTACAATGAGCAGTTCTTC